This T cell receptor (beta chain) was sequenced for a study of human CD8 memory T cell subsets. UMI-labeled 5' RACE generated the TCR beta libraries. TCRdb re-called the 5' RACE reads; one entry per CDR3 protein, DNA not given. The sample table sets out 4,500 to 7,000 distinct CDR3 sequences. About this clonotype itself: Antigen unknown.

Regarding the study as a whole: Chao1 estimates indicated that stem-like memory T cells may be more diverse than precursor exhausted T cells.

Germline lookup yields CDR1 MGHRA and CDR2 YSYEKL. The CDR3 length is 15 residues. This sequence was found in a human donor in good health. The J gene is TRBJ2-1, the V gene TRBV4-1; TCRdb calls TRBD1, which cannot be checked without DNA. The sequencing sample was made of CD8+ effector memory T cells (TEM) sorted from PBMCs. Subset in this sample: effector memory CD8 T cells, CCR7- CD45RO+ CD95+. The CDR3 loop is CASSHAGSGYNEQFF.